The rows below give T cell receptor beta chains drawn from one sample of a study of blood T cell repertoires in COVID-19. Profiling relied on immunoSEQ multiplex PCR, and the TCRdb table lists in-frame clones only, not all of them. The table shows 85,000 to 100,000 clones, with approximately 86% occurring only once. Input material: peripheral blood. The receptor source for this set is a man in his sixties with acute or convalescent COVID-19. Each CDR3 is given with its conserved first and last residue. Each record gives: J gene, D gene, clone size, V gene, CDR3 protein, CDR3 DNA. A D gene is named only where the DNA matches it firmly. Not all rows give a size; the values are once, few, many and, for expanded clones, a class.

>TRBJ2-3|NA|once|TRBV7-9
CATDPGTDTQYF
TGTGCCACCGATCCAGGTACAGATACGCAGTATTTT
>TRBJ2-7|TRBD1|NA|TRBV7-8
CASSLAPGGPYEQYF
TGTGCCAGCAGCTTAGCTCCAGGGGGCCCCTACGAGCAGTACTTC
>TRBJ2-1|TRBD2|NA|TRBV6-2/TRBV6-3
CASSFSGGAVEQFF
TGTGCCAGCAGTTTCTCGGGGGGGGCCGTCGAGCAGTTCTTC
>TRBJ2-1|TRBD2|NA|TRBV7-7
CASSLGLAGDNEQFF
TGTGCCAGCAGCCTAGGACTAGCGGGAGACAATGAGCAGTTCTTC
>TRBJ1-1|NA|NA|TRBV21-1
CASSKHRDHTEAFF
TGTGCCAGCAGCAAACACAGGGATCACACTGAAGCTTTCTTT
>TRBJ1-2|NA|NA|TRBV19
CASSSDWGGYTF
TGTGCCAGTAGTTCGGACTGGGGAGGCTACACCTTC
>TRBJ1-1|NA|NA|TRBV19
CASSFRGSEAFF
TGTGCCAGTAGTTTCAGGGGCTCTGAAGCTTTCTTT
>TRBJ1-2|NA|NA|TRBV2
CASSITGNYGYTF
TGTGCCAGCAGCATCACAGGGAACTATGGCTACACCTTC
>TRBJ1-2|NA|NA|TRBV7-9
CASSPPQGPIYGYTF
TGTGCCAGCAGCCCCCCACAGGGCCCCATCTATGGCTACACCTTC
>TRBJ2-3|TRBD2|NA|TRBV5-5
CASSQDGLAGGPQYF
TGTGCCAGCAGCCAAGATGGACTAGCGGGAGGGCCGCAGTATTTT
>TRBJ2-1|NA|NA|TRBV6-6
CATTKRGTDEQFF
TGTGCCACAACCAAAAGGGGGACGGATGAGCAGTTCTTC
>TRBJ2-7|NA|NA|TRBV5-1
CASSLDFRGDYEQYF
TGCGCCAGCAGCTTGGATTTCAGGGGGGACTACGAGCAGTACTTC
>TRBJ2-1|NA|NA|TRBV3-1/TRBV3-2
CASEAGKWQFF
TGTGCCAGCGAGGCGGGCAAATGGCAGTTCTTC
>TRBJ2-5|TRBD2|NA|TRBV4-1
CASSQGGGTSGGETQYF
TGCGCCAGCAGCCAAGGAGGCGGTACTAGCGGGGGAGAGACCCAGTACTTC
>TRBJ1-1|NA|NA|TRBV10-3
CAISRSMTGTSEAFF
TGTGCCATCAGTCGTTCTATGACCGGGACATCTGAAGCTTTCTTT
>TRBJ2-7|NA|NA|TRBV7-9
CASSPWTINAYEQYF
TGTGCCAGCAGCCCGTGGACTATTAACGCCTACGAGCAGTACTTC
>TRBJ2-7|NA|NA|TRBV28
CASSSSGNYQYEQYF
TGTGCCAGCAGTTCCTCTGGAAACTACCAGTACGAGCAGTACTTC
>TRBJ1-2|NA|NA|TRBV30
CAWSDEYGYTF
TGTGCCTGGAGTGATGAGTATGGCTACACCTTC
>TRBJ2-4|TRBD1|once|TRBV6-5
CASTPTGIRNIQYF
TGTGCCAGCACTCCGACAGGGATTAGGAACATTCAGTACTTC
>TRBJ2-5|NA|few|TRBV5-8
CASSLESRGEETQYF
TGTGCCAGCAGCTTGGAGTCCAGGGGCGAAGAGACCCAGTACTTC
>TRBJ1-1|TRBD1|NA|TRBV28
CASTTTYRGTFEAFF
TGTGCCAGCACCACCACGTACAGGGGAACCTTCGAAGCTTTCTTT
>TRBJ2-1|NA|NA|TRBV11-1
CASSLVSPGGQFF
TGTGCCAGCAGCTTAGTCTCACCGGGTGGGCAGTTCTTC
>TRBJ2-3|NA|NA|TRBV2
CASSEPGLSTDTQYF
TGTGCCAGCAGTGAACCGGGGTTGTCCACAGATACGCAGTATTTT
>TRBJ1-5|TRBD1|NA|TRBV28
CASSETGGADSQPQHF
TGTGCCAGCAGTGAGACAGGGGGCGCAGATAGTCAGCCCCAGCATTTT
>TRBJ1-1|NA|NA|TRBV29-1
CSVVEGRTEAFF
TGCAGCGTTGTCGAGGGTCGAACTGAAGCTTTCTTT
>TRBJ2-1|TRBD2|NA|TRBV7-3
CASSSLGGRGNEQFF
TGTGCCAGCAGCTCGCTAGGCGGGAGAGGCAATGAGCAGTTCTTC
>TRBJ2-2|TRBD2|NA|TRBV7-2
CASSARGLPNTGELFF
TGTGCCAGCAGCGCTAGGGGACTACCGAACACCGGGGAGCTGTTTTTT
>TRBJ2-7|NA|NA|TRBV30
CASNRPRGGPYEQYF
TGTGCCTCCAACCGACCCCGTGGTGGGCCCTACGAGCAGTACTTC
>TRBJ2-5|NA|NA|TRBV19
CASSMPGQETQYF
TGTGCCAGTAGTATGCCAGGACAAGAGACCCAGTACTTC
>TRBJ2-3|TRBD2|NA|TRBV5-5
CASSFITSGGISTDTQYF
TGTGCCAGCAGCTTTATCACTAGCGGGGGTATTAGCACAGATACGCAGTATTTT
>TRBJ1-2|NA|NA|TRBV5-4
CASSQELTGGYTF
TGTGCCAGCAGCCAGGAACTAACAGGTGGCTACACCTTC
>TRBJ1-2|NA|NA|TRBV9
CASSAGTNYGYTF
TGTGCCAGCAGCGCGGGAACTAACTATGGCTACACCTTC
>TRBJ2-3|NA|NA|TRBV27
CASSSLRGDTQYF
TGTGCCAGCAGTTCCCTCCGGGGGGATACGCAGTATTTT
>TRBJ2-1|NA|few|TRBV2
CASSEEDFSYNEQFF
TGTGCCAGCAGTGAAGAGGACTTCTCCTACAATGAGCAGTTCTTC
>TRBJ1-6|TRBD1|NA|TRBV27
CASRTQGASYNSPLHF
TGTGCCAGCCGAACACAGGGGGCCTCCTATAATTCACCCCTCCACTTT
>TRBJ1-5|NA|NA|TRBV27
CASSPGRTRYSNQPQHF
TGTGCCAGCAGCCCAGGACGGACAAGATATAGCAATCAGCCCCAGCATTTT
>TRBJ2-6|NA|NA|TRBV27
CASSLRQRSGANVLTF
TGTGCCAGCAGTTTAAGACAGCGCTCTGGGGCCAACGTCCTGACTTTC
>TRBJ2-7|NA|once|TRBV14
CASSQVVASYEQYF
TGTGCCAGCAGCCAAGTGGTAGCCTCCTACGAGCAGTACTTC
>TRBJ2-2|NA|once|TRBV5-1
CASSLRPNTGELFF
TGCGCCAGCAGCTTGCGTCCGAACACCGGGGAGCTGTTTTTT
>TRBJ1-1|TRBD1|NA|TRBV6-5
CASSDRGGTEAFF
TGTGCCAGCTCGGACAGGGGGGGCACTGAAGCTTTCTTT
>TRBJ1-5|TRBD1|NA|TRBV30
CAWSVDGTGRNQPQHF
TGTGCCTGGAGTGTAGATGGGACAGGGAGGAATCAGCCCCAGCATTTT
>TRBJ1-5|NA|NA|TRBV6-2/TRBV6-3
CASSYTGFGQPQHF
TGTGCCAGCAGTTACACAGGCTTCGGTCAGCCCCAGCATTTT
>TRBJ2-3|TRBD2|NA|TRBV5-1
CASSLSGAPSTDTQYF
TGCGCCAGCAGCTTGAGCGGGGCGCCAAGCACAGATACGCAGTATTTT
>TRBJ1-1|TRBD1|NA|TRBV6-2/TRBV6-3
CASSSGQGRTEAFF
TGTGCCAGCAGTTCGGGACAGGGAAGGACTGAAGCTTTCTTT
>TRBJ2-7|NA|NA|TRBV5-6
CASSLVAGGGQQYF
TGTGCCAGCAGCTTGGTTGCGGGCGGGGGCCAGCAGTACTTC
>TRBJ2-7|NA|NA|TRBV5-4
CASSRDFYEQYF
TGTGCCAGCAGCCGGGACTTCTACGAGCAGTACTTC
>TRBJ1-1|NA|NA|TRBV7-9
CASSSPLYTEAFF
TGTGCCAGCAGCTCCCCTCTGTACACTGAAGCTTTCTTT
>TRBJ1-2|TRBD1|NA|TRBV27
CASSQTGGRNYGYTF
TGTGCCAGCAGTCAGACAGGGGGCCGAAACTATGGCTACACCTTC
>TRBJ2-3|NA|few|TRBV24-1
CATSVGDVEDTQYF
TGTGCCACCAGTGTCGGGGATGTAGAAGATACGCAGTATTTT
>TRBJ1-3|NA|NA|TRBV30
CAWSGTGNTIYF
TGTGCCTGGAGCGGGACTGGAAACACCATATATTTT
>TRBJ1-1|NA|NA|TRBV9
CASTGGGTEAFF
TGTGCCAGTACAGGCGGAGGGACTGAAGCTTTCTTT
>TRBJ1-1|NA|NA|TRBV3-1/TRBV3-2
CASSPQTVMNTEAFF
TGTGCCAGCAGCCCCCAGACAGTAATGAACACTGAAGCTTTCTTT
>TRBJ2-1|TRBD2|NA|TRBV10-1
CASSVGLAGGTYNEQFF
TGCGCCAGCAGTGTGGGGCTAGCGGGAGGAACCTACAATGAGCAGTTCTTC